This T cell receptor beta chain originates from a study of blood T cells in healthy people across ages. Each of the donors had approximately 10 milliliters of peripheral blood drawn into EDTA-treated Vacutainer tubes. Trimming removed 1 base from V and 13 bases from J, with 19 bases in between. Germline CDR1 is SEHNR and CDR2 is FQNEAQ (reference sequence). This CDR3 spans 15 amino acids. The second PCR ran about 6 to 12 cycles with a sample-barcoded 5' primer and J-beta primers. TCRdb re-derived calls from the 5' RACE reads in MiXCR, one entry per CDR3 protein. This table holds some 560,000 distinct CDR3 sequences, 25% to 35% found once. The data were also submitted as part of a second study, on T cells of mothers and their children.

Specimen: blood. The rearrangement links TRBV7-9 to TRBJ1-4; D is ambiguous. This receptor was identified in a boy under 10 years old in good health. The CDR3 loop reads CASSLVADVGSGLFF. The CDR3 region has the DNA TGTGCCAGCAGCTTAGTGGCCGACGTGGGGTCCGGACTGTTTTTT.